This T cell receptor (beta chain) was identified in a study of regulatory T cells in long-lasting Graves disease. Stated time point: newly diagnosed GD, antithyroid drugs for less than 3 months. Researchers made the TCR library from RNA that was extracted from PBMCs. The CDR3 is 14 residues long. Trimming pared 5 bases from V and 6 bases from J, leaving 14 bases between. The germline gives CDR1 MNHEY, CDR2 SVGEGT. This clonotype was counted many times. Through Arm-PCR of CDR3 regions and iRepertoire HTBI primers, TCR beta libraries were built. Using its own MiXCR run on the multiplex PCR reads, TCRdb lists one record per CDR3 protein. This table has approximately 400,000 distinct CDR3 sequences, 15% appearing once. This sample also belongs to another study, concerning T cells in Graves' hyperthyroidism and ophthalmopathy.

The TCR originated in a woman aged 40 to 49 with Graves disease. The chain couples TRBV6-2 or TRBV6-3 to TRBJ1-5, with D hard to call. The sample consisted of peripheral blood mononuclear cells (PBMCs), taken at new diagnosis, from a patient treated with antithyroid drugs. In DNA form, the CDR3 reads TGTGCCAGCAGTGCCCCCGGGGTCGGTCAGCCCCAGCATTTT. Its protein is CASSAPGVGQPQHF.